This T cell receptor beta chain originates from a study of regulatory dendritic cells for organ transplantation. As to this clone: What it binds is not known.

Study results and caveats: Regulatory dendritic cells appeared to expand memory CD8+ clones less than mature ones.

CD4+ or CD8+ T cells were sorted as naive CD45RA+ or memory CD45RO+. Generated by immunoSEQ multiplex PCR, the TCRdb table keeps only in-frame clones and is missing some. The profile shows almost 35,000 clones, 70% to 90% of them singletons. CDR1 is SGHVS, CDR2 FNYEAQ, per germline. The CDR3 is 15 amino acids. V was pared by 1 base and J by 0 bases, with 4 bases between. The rearrangement uses TRBV7-6 and TRBJ1-6; D remains unclear. This clonotype was obtained from a human donor in good health. The sequencing input was naive CD4+ T cells from blood. Subset denoted: CD45RA+ naive T cells. CDR3 nucleotide sequence: TGTGCCAGCAGCTTAGTGGGCTCCTATAATTCACCCCTCCACTTT. It yields the protein CASSLVGSYNSPLHF.